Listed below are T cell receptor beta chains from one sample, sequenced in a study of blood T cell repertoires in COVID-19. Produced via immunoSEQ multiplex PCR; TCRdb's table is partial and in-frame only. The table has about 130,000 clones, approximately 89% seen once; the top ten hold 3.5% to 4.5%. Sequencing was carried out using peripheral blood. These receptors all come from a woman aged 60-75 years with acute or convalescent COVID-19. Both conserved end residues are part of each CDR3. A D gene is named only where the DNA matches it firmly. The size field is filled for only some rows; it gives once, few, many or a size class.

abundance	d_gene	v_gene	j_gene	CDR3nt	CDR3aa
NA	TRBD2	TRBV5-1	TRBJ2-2	TGCGCCAGCATCCCTCTAGCGGGAGTCGGGGAGCTGTTTTTT	CASIPLAGVGELFF
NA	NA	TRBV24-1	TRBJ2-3	TGTGCCACCACCAGCGACTTTGGGGATACGCAGTATTTT	CATTSDFGDTQYF
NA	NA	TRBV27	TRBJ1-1	TGTGCCAGCGGCCGCCAAACAGGTGAAGCTTTCTTT	CASGRQTGEAFF
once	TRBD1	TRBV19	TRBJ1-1	TGTGCCAGTGGACAGGGGGGAGCTTTCTTT	CASGQGGAFF
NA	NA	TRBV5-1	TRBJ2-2	TGCGCCAGCAGCTTGGATAAGGGGGCCGGGGAGCTGTTTTTT	CASSLDKGAGELFF
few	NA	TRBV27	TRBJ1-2	TGTGCCAGCAGTCCGTCCTCCGAACAGTTTGGCTACACCTTC	CASSPSSEQFGYTF
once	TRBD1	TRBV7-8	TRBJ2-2	TGTGCCAGCAGCCAACAGGGGTCGGGGACCACCGGGGAGCTGTTTTTT	CASSQQGSGTTGELFF
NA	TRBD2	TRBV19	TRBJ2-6	TGTGCCAGTAGTATAAGCGGGGGACTAGCGGGCCAGATCTCGTTCAACGTCCTGACTTTC	CASSISGGLAGQISFNVLTF
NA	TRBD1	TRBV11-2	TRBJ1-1	TGTGCCAGCAGCTTAGCTGACAGGGGAGAAGCTTTCTTT	CASSLADRGEAFF
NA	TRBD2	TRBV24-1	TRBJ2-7	TGTGCCACCAGTGAGGGGGGGTTCCGCTACGAGCAGTACTTC	CATSEGGFRYEQYF
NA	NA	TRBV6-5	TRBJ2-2	TGTGCCAGCAGCGGGAGCCGAACCGGGGAGCTGTTTTTT	CASSGSRTGELFF
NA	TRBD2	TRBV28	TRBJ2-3	TGTGCCAGCAGTTCGAACTCAGGACTAGCATTCACAGATACGCAGTATTTT	CASSSNSGLAFTDTQYF